These T cell receptor beta chains were read from a single sample in a study of monozygotic twins with inflammatory bowel disease. TCRdb processed the 5' RACE reads again and assigns one entry to each CDR3 protein, with no DNA. The data show roughly 120,000 distinct CDR3 sequences, and the top ten clones hold over 10%. Sequenced: blood. These receptors were collected from a human donor with ulcerative colitis or Crohn's disease, or a healthy co-twin of an affected twin (not recorded which). Both conserved end residues are part of each CDR3. The order of the fields is V gene, J gene, CDR3 protein.

>TRBV5-6|TRBJ2-7
CASSLFGGRFHEQYF
>TRBV5-1|TRBJ2-1
CASSLQSGGGVDEQFF
>TRBV30|TRBJ1-2
CAWSVQSSGGYTF
>TRBV7-8|TRBJ2-2
CASSYRGGNTGELFF
>TRBV7-8|TRBJ2-1
CASSLGGLAGRIRSYNEQFF
>TRBV5-1|TRBJ2-7
CASSSGGGPYEQYF
>TRBV12-5|TRBJ2-2
CASGSGRYTGELFF
>TRBV5-5|TRBJ2-7
CASSLGFLAEGSYEQYF
>TRBV5-1|TRBJ1-1
CASSPLEGTNTEAFF
>TRBV4-1|TRBJ1-2
CASSQSDREGYGYTF
>TRBV7-3|TRBJ2-3
CASSLLAGGTDTQYF
>TRBV29-1|TRBJ2-2
CSFTGTGAGELFF
>TRBV5-1|TRBJ2-1
CASSLDGYNEQFF
>TRBV20-1|TRBJ2-3
CSASRPMDTQYF
>TRBV21-1|TRBJ2-1
CASSIASAGTSREPSSYNEQFF
>TRBV4-2|TRBJ2-7
CASSQAIPSGEQYF
>TRBV18|TRBJ1-6
CASATGEDSPLHF
>TRBV6-6|TRBJ1-4
CASSYSQGGEKLFF
>TRBV20-1|TRBJ2-7
CSADSGRGSYEQYF
>TRBV20-1|TRBJ1-2
CSASGRLANYGYTF
>TRBV4-1|TRBJ1-2
CASSLGQGATGGYTF
>TRBV5-1|TRBJ1-2
CASSLDRHYGYTF
>TRBV20-1|TRBJ1-4
CSARGSTANEKLFF
>TRBV28|TRBJ1-1
CASSFPNRGVMNTEAFF
>TRBV7-9|TRBJ1-1
CASSLSRGGSTEAFF
>TRBV7-3|TRBJ2-5
CASSLTGGEETQYF
>TRBV18|TRBJ1-1
CASSPPYSDNTEAFF
>TRBV7-2|TRBJ2-7
CASSLVPRGFSYEQYF
>TRBV4-2|TRBJ2-2
CASSPAGTLNTGELFF
>TRBV2|TRBJ1-1
CASSEAHPGTEAFF
>TRBV24-1|TRBJ2-2
CATSEFQANTGELFF
>TRBV11-3|TRBJ2-1
CASSLGRAEQFF
>TRBV24-1|TRBJ1-5
CATSGGGPGVSNQPQHF
>TRBV12-3/TRBV12-4|TRBJ1-3
CASSRPREFGNTIYF
>TRBV29-1|TRBJ2-3
CSVGSGSADTQYF
>TRBV7-2|TRBJ2-5
CASSLSSGVETQYF
>TRBV2|TRBJ1-1
CASKVEQGNTEAFF
>TRBV7-2|TRBJ1-2
CASSSGTASDYGYTF
>TRBV15|TRBJ1-2
CATSRAPSGSYGYTF
>TRBV3-1|TRBJ1-5
CASSQERGSPRDQPQHF
>TRBV3-1|TRBJ2-7
CASSQGTGLSYEQYF
>TRBV19|TRBJ1-5
CASSIASNQPQHF
>TRBV4-1|TRBJ2-1
CASSQLTGAPNEQFF
>TRBV14|TRBJ2-1
CASSQEGWLAGNNEQFF
>TRBV27|TRBJ2-4
CASSWDAENMQYF
>TRBV15|TRBJ1-1
CATSSRQMNTEAFF